This T cell receptor beta chain stems from a study of control samples from healthy donors and cancer patients (TCRdb year 2020). The library was made by the immunoSEQ multiplex PCR assay. Here the immuneACCESS table is served through TCRdb, limited to in-frame sequences with V and J called. Missing clones are a known gap in these copies; in checked studies unresolved V genes cover under half, and the rest lacks a known reason. The sample table holds 65,000 to 95,000 clones, of which about 89% were seen once. Of the sample, 7.2% is held by the ten largest clones. V drops 2 bases and J drops 2 bases, leaving 6 bases in between. From a lookup of the germline V gene (reference sequence), CDR1 and CDR2 are LGHDT and YNNKEL. The CDR3 starts with the cysteine, ends with the phenylalanine, and has 13 residues. This entry keeps only the CDR3 DNA: 39 bases, framed from base 1. This clone turned up a few times. Its antigen is still unknown. The input lacks base qualities; no much larger clone sits a single base away.

The TCR comes from a man in his forties or fifties in good health. Sequencing input: blood. The chain uses TRBV3-1 (or the pseudogene TRBV3-2) and TRBJ2-5, and the D gene may be TRBD1, 6 bases matching. The bases are TGTGCCAGCAGCCAAAGGGGGCAAGAGACCCAGTACTTC. It encodes CASSQRGQETQYF.